The next 7 T cell receptor beta chains were all read from a single sample in a study of blood T cells in healthy people across ages (dated by TCRdb to between 2014 and 2017). Library creation used 5' RACE. Sequencing was performed on an Illumina HiSeq 2500. The second PCR ran for roughly 7 to 12 cycles and used a J-beta primer mix along with a sample-barcoded 5' primer. Using fastp at Q25 and MiXCR, TCRdb reprocessed the public reads and kept productive beta chains. When rows share a CDR3 protein, they turn into one entry using the most common DNA and genes. The sample profile shows about 1,600,000 distinct CDR3 sequences; roughly 45% of them were found once. The biggest ten clones account for roughly 7.9% of the sample. Specimen: blood. The receptors were gathered from a woman younger than 35 in good health.

The rearrangement links TRBV12-3 or TRBV12-4 to TRBJ2-3; 7 bases align to TRBD2. The junction had 5 bases not matched to a gene; V was cut back by 5 bases and J by 0 bases. The CDR3 has 15 amino acids. The CDR3 region has the DNA TGTGCCAGCAGTCACAGTAGCGGGAGCACAGATACGCAGTATTTT. It specifies CASSHSSGSTDTQYF.

This rearrangement joins TRBV7-2 to TRBJ2-7; 9 positions agree with TRBD2. CDR3 length equals 15 residues. The trim removed 4 bases at V and 7 bases at J, leaving 11 bases unmatched. Germline CDR1 reads SGHTA; CDR2 reads FQGNSA. The CDR3 DNA reads TGTGCCAGCAGCTCGTCTAGCGGGGAACGCAATGAGCAGTACTTC. Translating gives CASSSSSGERNEQYF.

This clonotype was observed a few times. The CDR3 is CSARDSRGLKGYEQYF. In DNA, the CDR3 is TGCAGTGCTAGAGATTCGCGCGGGCTCAAAGGCTACGAGCAGTACTTC. The genes are TRBV20-1 and TRBJ2-7; tentatively, D is TRBD2 (5 bases). The CDR3 length is 16 residues. With 0 bases removed from V and 3 bases from J, the gap between germline ends came to 18 bases. Germline CDR1 DFQATT, CDR2 SNEGSKA (reference sequence).

This clonotype was picked up one time. The chain links TRBV7-2 to TRBJ2-1; 9 bases line up with TRBD1. V dropped 4 bases and J dropped 7; count of bases not matched to a gene: 8. This CDR3 has 15 residues. Germline CDR1 and CDR2: SGHTA and FQGNSA. CDR3 in DNA: TGTGCCAGCAGCTACGGGACAGGGTCGGGGAATGAGCAGTTCTTC. Its protein is CASSYGTGSGNEQFF.

In its sample, this clonotype was seen a few times. The rearrangement joins TRBV9 to TRBJ2-6; D remains ambiguous. Deletions cut 0 bases from V and 4 bases from J, with 8 bases between. CDR1 and CDR2 (germline): SGDLS, YYNGEE. The CDR3 covers 15 residues. The CDR3 sequence: CASSVVGSGANVLTF. The CDR3 coding sequence is TGTGCCAGCAGCGTAGTGGGCTCCGGGGCCAACGTCCTGACTTTC.

At least ten counts were recorded for this clonotype. The V call is TRBV10-1, the J call TRBJ2-1; a possible D gene is TRBD1 (5 bases). V dropped 6 bases and J dropped 5 bases, with 11 bases sitting between them. The germline V gene encodes CDR1 WNHNN and CDR2 SYGVQD (reference sequence). This CDR3 is 13 amino acids long. The CDR3 DNA reads TGCGCCAGCAGCATGACAGAAAACAATGAGCAGTTCTTC. Amino acids: CASSMTENNEQFF.

The rearrangement links TRBV3-1 to TRBJ2-5; D ambiguous. The CDR3 spans 12 residues. The V gene lost 7 bases and the J gene lost 0 bases, with 6 bases spanning the gap. Germline CDR1 reads LGHDT; CDR2 reads YNNKEL (reference sequence). As DNA, the CDR3 is TGTGCCAGCAATACTAACCAAGAGACCCAGTACTTC. Its protein product is CASNTNQETQYF.